The clone carrying this TCR beta chain turned up a few times. Its cognate antigen is unknown. These data come from a study of blood T cells in healthy people across ages. Study observations and caveats: The fall in TCR beta diversity per million T cells was roughly linear with age. Using unsorted PBMCs precluded a conclusive naive versus antigen-experienced comparison.

The CDR3 runs to 14 residues. Germline trimming cut 1 base from V and 8 bases from J; bases unmatched to any gene: 4. The V gene's germline CDR1 is SGHTA and CDR2 FQGTGA. Primers used in a second PCR of roughly 6 to 11 cycles were a sample-barcoded 5' primer and a J-beta primer mix. There were at least 2.5 million CDR3-containing paired-end reads obtained from each sample. TCRdb analysed the 5' RACE reads with MiXCR anew, one entry per CDR3 protein. The sample gives 700,000 or so distinct CDR3 sequences, 40% to 50% of which show up once; around 32% is in the top ten. The TCR originated in a man aged 80 or over in good health. V is TRBV7-3 and J is TRBJ2-1; TRBD1 aligns across 8 bases. Sequenced input: blood. CDR3 sequence (DNA): TGTGCCAGCAGCTTAAGTCAGGGGGCGGATGAGCAGTTCTTC. Its protein is CASSLSQGADEQFF. Looking up the rest from reference TRBV7-3 and TRBJ2-1 gives the full variable domain: GAGVSQTPSNKVTEKGKYVELRCDPISGHTALYWYRQSLGQGPEFLIYFQGTGAADDSGLPNDRFFAVRPEGSVSTLKIQRTERGDSAVYLCASSLSQGADEQFFGPGTRLTVL.